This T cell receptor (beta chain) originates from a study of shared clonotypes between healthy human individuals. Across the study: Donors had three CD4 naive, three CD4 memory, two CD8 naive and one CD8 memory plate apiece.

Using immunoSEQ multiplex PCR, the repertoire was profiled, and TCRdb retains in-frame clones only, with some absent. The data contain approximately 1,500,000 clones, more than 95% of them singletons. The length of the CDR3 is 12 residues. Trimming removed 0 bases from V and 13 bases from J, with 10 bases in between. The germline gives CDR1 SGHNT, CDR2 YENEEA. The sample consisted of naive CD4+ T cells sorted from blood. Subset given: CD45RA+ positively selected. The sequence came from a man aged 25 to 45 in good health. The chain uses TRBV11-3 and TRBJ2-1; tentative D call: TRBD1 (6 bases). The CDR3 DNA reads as TGTGCCAGCAGCTTAGATGGGGGCTACCAGTTCTTC. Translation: CASSLDGGYQFF.